This TCR beta chain stems from a study of vaccination effects on CD4 cells after COVID-19. Study-wide background: Wells containing two million PBMC each were cultured with 10 IU/ml IL-2 and about 9.6 ug/ml peptides. Study findings and constraints: Long after vaccination, the clones induced by infection and by vaccine shrank markedly in size.

TCRdb keeps only in-frame clones here, not all; method: immunoSEQ multiplex PCR. The data hold over 45,000 clones, with around 67% observed a single time. Trimming left V 2 bases short and J 8 bases short, with 18 bases between. Germline-derived CDR1 and CDR2 are SGHVS and FQNEAQ. The CDR3 is 15 residues long. Culturing for around ten days preceded CD4+ T cell isolation. The vaccine recipients had no prior SARS-CoV-2 infection, with negative nucleocapsid antibodies. Half of the medium was exchanged for IL-2 medium on both days 3 and 7. This clone was seen only a few times. Its specificity is not known. The sample was CD4+ T cells from PBMCs cultured without peptide, taken before COVID-19 vaccination. The J gene is TRBJ1-2, the V gene TRBV7-8; the D gene is possibly TRBD1 (6 bases). The source is a human donor who received a COVID-19 vaccine. DNA for the CDR3: TGTGCCAGCAGCTTATTTCACCGGGAGGGGGACGGCTACACCTTC. This codes for CASSLFHREGDGYTF. The full variable domain, rest sourced from reference TRBV7-8 and TRBJ1-2, is GAGVSQSPRYKVAKRGQDVALRCDPISGHVSLFWYQQALGQGPEFLTYFQNEAQLDKSGLPSDRFFAERPEGSVSTLKIQRTQQEDSAVYLCASSLFHREGDGYTFGSGTRLTVV.